Each of the 18 T cell receptor beta chains below was sequenced from the same sample in a study of T-cell reconstitution after alpha-beta-depleted transplantation in children. A library of TCRbeta sequences, prepared with unique molecular identifiers, was generated. TCRdb reanalysed the PCR reads using MiXCR and keeps one entry per CDR3 protein. The sample has fewer than 750,000 distinct CDR3 sequences; about 23% are singletons. Sequenced material: PBMCs, mostly from graft donor cells, taken 360 days after TCRalphabeta/CD19-depleted stem cell transplant. All receptors derive from a boy in the first two years of life who had a stem cell transplant for acute myeloid leukemia, so the T cells may come from the graft donor.

This clonotype was seen just once. This could be a read error, since a much larger clone is one nucleotide away. The V call is TRBV6-5, the J call TRBJ2-7; D is ambiguous. Trimming cost V 5 bases and J 4 bases, with 9 bases left between them. This CDR3 spans 12 amino acids. CDR1 MNHEY and CDR2 SVGAGI come from the germline V gene. The CDR3 nucleotides read TGTGCCAGCAGTCCCCCAACTTACGAGCAGTACTTC. This sequence encodes CASSPPTYEQYF.

The chain joins TRBV20-1 to TRBJ2-5; D is unresolved. Germline V lookup: CDR1 DFQATT, CDR2 SNEGSKA (reference sequence). V dropped 6 bases and J dropped 4 bases, with 18 bases sitting between them. The CDR3 spans 14 residues. DNA of the CDR3: TGCAGTGCCAGAACGACCGTGGAAGGAGAGACCCAGTACTTC. It is translated as CSARTTVEGETQYF.

In its sample, this clonotype was seen a few times. This sequence joins TRBV29-1 and TRBJ1-1; 8 bases fit TRBD1. V dropped 3 bases and J dropped 3; count of bases not matched to a gene: 3. Germline CDR1 SQVTM, CDR2 ANQGSEA. CDR3 length: 13 amino acids. DNA of the CDR3: TGCAGCGTTGAGACAGGGGAATACACTGAAGCTTTCTTT. It encodes CSVETGEYTEAFF.

J is TRBJ2-3 and V is TRBV25-1; 7 bases align to TRBD1. The germline V gene encodes CDR1 MGHDK and CDR2 SYGVNS. V gave up 6 bases and J gave up 2 bases; unmatched junction bases: 11. The CDR3 has 16 amino acids. CDR3 coding DNA: TGTGCCAGCAGCCAGAGGGGGCTAGCCGCCACAGATACGCAGTATTTT. Translation gives CASSQRGLAATDTQYF.

The chain recombines TRBV20-1 with TRBJ1-5; no clear D gene. Trimming took off 1 base at V and 2 bases at J, with 18 bases between the two ends. CDR3 length: 17 amino acids. Germline lookup yields CDR1 DFQATT and CDR2 SNEGSKA (reference sequence). CDR3 in amino acids: CSARVRQAVEGNQPQHF. The CDR3 DNA follows: TGCAGTGCTAGAGTTAGGCAGGCTGTGGAAGGCAATCAGCCCCAGCATTTT.

This clonotype has just a few counts. One base away lies a much larger clone, so this may be a sequencing read error. J is TRBJ1-5 and V is TRBV12-3 or TRBV12-4, with no clear D. This CDR3 spans 13 amino acids. V was clipped by 1 base and J by 6 bases, with 7 bases between them. The CDR3 spells CASSLGVSQPQHF. CDR3 DNA: TGTGCCAGCAGTTTAGGGGTTAGTCAGCCCCAGCATTTT.

This clonotype showed up many times. This chain uses TRBV3-1 with TRBJ2-1; the D is unclear. There are 17 residues in the CDR3. Germline V gives CDR1 LGHDT, CDR2 YNNKEL (reference sequence). V gave up 0 bases and J gave up 7 bases, with 19 bases separating them. The CDR3 DNA reads TGTGCCAGCAGCCAAGACCCAGGTGTGGCCTACAAGAATGAGCAGTTCTTC. Translation gives CASSQDPGVAYKNEQFF.

The chain is built from TRBV5-1 and TRBJ2-4; 7 positions agree with TRBD1. J lost 2 bases, V lost 4 bases, and 15 bases had no gene match. Germline V gene lookup returns CDR1 SGHRS and CDR2 YFSETQ. The length of the CDR3 is 18 residues. The CDR3 DNA reads TGCGCCAGCAGCATACGGCCCACAGAGGGGGCCCCCAAAAACATTCAGTACTTC. Protein product: CASSIRPTEGAPKNIQYF. The full variable domain, rest sourced from reference TRBV5-1 and TRBJ2-4, is KAGVTQTPRYLIKTRGQQVTLSCSPISGHRSVSWYQQTPGQGLQFLFEYFSETQRNKGNFPGRFSGRQFSNSRSEMNVSTLELGDSALYLCASSIRPTEGAPKNIQYFGAGTRLSVL.

The gene calls are TRBV6-2 or TRBV6-3 and TRBJ2-7, with D hard to call. V shed 7 bases and J shed 0 bases, with 7 bases lying between them. Looked up from germline, CDR1 is MNHEY and CDR2 is SVGEGT. The CDR3 consists of 12 residues. Here the CDR3 reads CASMGSSYEQYF. CDR3 DNA sequence: TGTGCCAGCATGGGCAGCTCCTACGAGCAGTACTTC.

This clonotype came up once. The chain has TRBV6-5 and TRBJ1-1, with D perhaps TRBD1 (6 bases). Germline assignment: CDR1 MNHEY and CDR2 SVGAGI. The CDR3 has 12 amino acids. Trimming removed 9 bases from V and 2 bases from J, with 10 bases in between. The CDR3, as DNA: TGTGCCAGTGGGACACCCAACACTGAAGCTTTCTTT. Encoded protein: CASGTPNTEAFF.

The chain joins TRBV4-2 to TRBJ1-1, with no clear D. The CDR3 consists of 12 residues. The germline V and J ends were trimmed by 1 base and 4 bases, with 4 bases remaining between them. From germline, CDR1 is LGHNA and CDR2 YNFKEQ. The CDR3 sequence is CASSQARTEAFF. The CDR3 DNA sequence: TGTGCCAGCAGCCAAGCGCGCACTGAAGCTTTCTTT.

The chain is built from TRBV5-1 and TRBJ1-1; 7 positions match TRBD1. CDR1 is SGHRS, CDR2 YFSETQ, per germline. The CDR3 extends over 13 amino acids. Trimming at V came to 4 bases and at J to 8 bases, leaving 8 bases not matched to a gene. The chain's CDR3 is CASSPGQVLEAFF. CDR3 in DNA: TGCGCCAGCAGCCCTGGACAGGTCCTAGAAGCTTTCTTT.

This clonotype was seen a handful of times. The genes are TRBV12-3 or TRBV12-4 and TRBJ1-1, with D unresolved. Trimming removed 6 bases from V and 4 bases from J, with 15 bases in between. This CDR3 spans 14 amino acids. The CDR3 DNA is TGTGCCAGCAGCTCGTGGCTAGTCCTCACTGAAGCTTTCTTT. Protein: CASSSWLVLTEAFF.

This clonotype was recorded a few times. The chain combines TRBV5-1 with TRBJ2-3; perhaps TRBD2 as D (5 bases). The germline V gene has CDR1 SGHRS and CDR2 YFSETQ. V gave up 3 bases and J gave up 5 bases, with 10 bases separating them. The CDR3 contains 13 residues. CDR3: CASSSQLGDTQYF. CDR3 nucleotides: TGCGCCAGCAGCTCTCAACTAGGAGATACGCAGTATTTT. The whole variable domain, filled in from reference TRBV5-1 and TRBJ2-3, reads KAGVTQTPRYLIKTRGQQVTLSCSPISGHRSVSWYQQTPGQGLQFLFEYFSETQRNKGNFPGRFSGRQFSNSRSEMNVSTLELGDSALYLCASSSQLGDTQYFGPGTRLTVL.

Only a few counts were recorded for this clonotype. This chain uses TRBV7-9 with TRBJ2-7; TRBD1 matches 8 bases. CDR3 length: 13 residues. The junction had 4 bases not matched to a gene; V was cut back by 5 bases and J by 4 bases. The germline CDR1 and CDR2 sequences are SEHNR and FQNEAQ (reference sequence). The CDR3 region is CASSRTGRYEQYF. In nucleotides, the CDR3 is TGTGCCAGCAGCCGGACAGGGCGGTACGAGCAGTACTTC.

This clonotype was found many times. The chain uses TRBV5-1 and TRBJ2-7, with D perhaps given as TRBD1 or TRBD2 (5 bases each). This CDR3 contains 15 residues. The V end was cut by 0 bases, the J end by 0 bases, with 10 bases between. The V gene's germline CDR1 is SGHRS and CDR2 YFSETQ. CDR3 sequence reads: CASSLGQGASYEQYV. The CDR3 DNA is TGCGCCAGCAGCTTGGGCCAGGGAGCCTCCTACGAGCAGTACGTC.

This clonotype has more than one count but fewer than ten. V and J are TRBV7-2 and TRBJ2-1; 8 bases align to TRBD1. From germline, CDR1 is SGHTA and CDR2 FQGNSA. The CDR3 is made up of 16 amino acids. V gave up 5 bases and J gave up 7 bases; unmatched junction bases: 13. As DNA, the CDR3 is TGTGCCAGCAGCCCTCGTCAGGGGGCAGGACAAAATGAGCAGTTCTTC. Translated, it gives CASSPRQGAGQNEQFF. The full variable domain, completed using reference TRBV7-2 and TRBJ2-1, is GAGVSQSPSNKVTEKGKDVELRCDPISGHTALYWYRQSLGQGLEFLIYFQGNSAPDKSGLPSDRFSAERTGGSVSTLTIQRTQQEDSAVYLCASSPRQGAGQNEQFFGPGTRLTVL.

This clonotype was recorded a few times. The chain combines TRBV20-1 with TRBJ2-6, with D possibly TRBD2 on 5 matching bases. Trimming took 0 bases from V and 0 from J, leaving 15 bases between them. The V gene's germline CDR1 is DFQATT and CDR2 SNEGSKA (reference sequence). This CDR3 region has 18 residues. CDR3 amino acids: CSARDPAGRDSGANVLTF. CDR3 coding DNA: TGCAGTGCTAGAGACCCAGCTGGACGGGACTCTGGGGCCAACGTCCTGACTTTC.